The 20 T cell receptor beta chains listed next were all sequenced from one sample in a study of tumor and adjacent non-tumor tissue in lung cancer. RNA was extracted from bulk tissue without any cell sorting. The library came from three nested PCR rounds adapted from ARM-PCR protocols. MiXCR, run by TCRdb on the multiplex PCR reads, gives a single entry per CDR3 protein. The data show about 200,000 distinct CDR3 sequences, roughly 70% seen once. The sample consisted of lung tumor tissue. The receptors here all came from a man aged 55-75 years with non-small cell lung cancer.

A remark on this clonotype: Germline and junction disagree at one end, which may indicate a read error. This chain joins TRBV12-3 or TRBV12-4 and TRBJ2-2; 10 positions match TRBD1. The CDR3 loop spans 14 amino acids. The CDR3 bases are TGTGCCAGCAGACGGGACAGGGGCGGCGGGGGGCTGTTTTTT. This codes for CASRRDRGGGGLFF.

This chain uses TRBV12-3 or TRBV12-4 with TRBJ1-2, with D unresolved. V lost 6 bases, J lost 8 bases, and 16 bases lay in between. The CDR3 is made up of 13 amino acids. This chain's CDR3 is CASSLDWAGGYTF. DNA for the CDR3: TGTGCCAGCAGCCTGGACTGGGCTGGAGGCTACACCTTC.

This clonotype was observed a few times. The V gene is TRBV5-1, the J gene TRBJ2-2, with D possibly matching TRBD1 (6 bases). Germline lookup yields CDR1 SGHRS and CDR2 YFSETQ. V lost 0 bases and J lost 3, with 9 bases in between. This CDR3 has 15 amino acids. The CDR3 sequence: CASSLAQGYTGELFF. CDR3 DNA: TGCGCCAGCAGCTTGGCTCAGGGGTACACCGGGGAGCTGTTTTTT. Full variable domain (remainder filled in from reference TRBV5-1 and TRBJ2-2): KAGVTQTPRYLIKTRGQQVTLSCSPISGHRSVSWYQQTPGQGLQFLFEYFSETQRNKGNFPGRFSGRQFSNSRSEMNVSTLELGDSALYLCASSLAQGYTGELFFGEGSRLTVL.

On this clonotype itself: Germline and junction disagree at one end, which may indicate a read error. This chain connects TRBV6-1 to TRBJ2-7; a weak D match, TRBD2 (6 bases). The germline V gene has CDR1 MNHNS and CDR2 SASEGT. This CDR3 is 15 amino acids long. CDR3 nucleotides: TGTACCAACAGTGATTCGGCGGGGAGCTCCTATGAGCAGTACTTC. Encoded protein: CTNSDSAGSSYEQYF.

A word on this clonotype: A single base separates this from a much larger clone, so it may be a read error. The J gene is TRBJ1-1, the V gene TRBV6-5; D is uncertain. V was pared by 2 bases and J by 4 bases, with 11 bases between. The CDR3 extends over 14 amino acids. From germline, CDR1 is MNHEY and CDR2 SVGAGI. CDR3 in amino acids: CASSYGGITTEAFF. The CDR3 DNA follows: TGTGCCAGCAGTTACGGAGGGATCACCACTGAAGCTTTCTTT.

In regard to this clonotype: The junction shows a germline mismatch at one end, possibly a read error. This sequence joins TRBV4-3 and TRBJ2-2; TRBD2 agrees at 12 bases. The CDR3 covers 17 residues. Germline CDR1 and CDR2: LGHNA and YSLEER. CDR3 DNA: TGCGCCGGCAGCCCCCTAGCGGGAGGGCCCGGGCCTGGGGAGCCGTTTTTT. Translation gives CAGSPLAGGPGPGEPFF.

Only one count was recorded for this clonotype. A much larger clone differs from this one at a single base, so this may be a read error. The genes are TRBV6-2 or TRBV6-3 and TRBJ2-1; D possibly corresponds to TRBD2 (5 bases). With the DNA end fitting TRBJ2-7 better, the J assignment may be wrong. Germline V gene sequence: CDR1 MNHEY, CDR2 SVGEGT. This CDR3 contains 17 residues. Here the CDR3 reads CASSYDSIGNKYNEQYF. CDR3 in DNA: TGTGCCAGCAGTTACGATAGTATCGGGAATAAATACAATGAGCAGTACTTC.

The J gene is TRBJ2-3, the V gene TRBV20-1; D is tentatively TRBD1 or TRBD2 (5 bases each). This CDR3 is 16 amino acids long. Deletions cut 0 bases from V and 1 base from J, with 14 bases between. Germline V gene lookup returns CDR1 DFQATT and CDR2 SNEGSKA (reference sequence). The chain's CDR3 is CSARDPGTGCTDTQYF. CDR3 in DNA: TGCAGTGCTAGAGATCCTGGGACGGGATGCACAGATACGCAGTATTTT.

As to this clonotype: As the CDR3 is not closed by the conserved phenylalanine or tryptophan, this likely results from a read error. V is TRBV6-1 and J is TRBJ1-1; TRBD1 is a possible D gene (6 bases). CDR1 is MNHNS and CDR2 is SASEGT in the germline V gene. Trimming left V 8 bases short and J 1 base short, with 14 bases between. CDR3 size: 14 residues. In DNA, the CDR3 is TGTGCCAGCGACCCCGCGGGGGCGAACACTGAAGCTTTCTAT. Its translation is CASDPAGANTEAFY.

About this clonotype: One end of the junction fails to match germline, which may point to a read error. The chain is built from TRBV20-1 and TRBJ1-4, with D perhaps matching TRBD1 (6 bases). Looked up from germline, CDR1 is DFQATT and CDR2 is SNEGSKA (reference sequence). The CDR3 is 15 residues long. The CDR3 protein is CGANPPRQVAEKLFF. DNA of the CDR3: TGCGGTGCTAATCCCCCGAGACAGGTAGCCGAAAAACTGTTTTTT.

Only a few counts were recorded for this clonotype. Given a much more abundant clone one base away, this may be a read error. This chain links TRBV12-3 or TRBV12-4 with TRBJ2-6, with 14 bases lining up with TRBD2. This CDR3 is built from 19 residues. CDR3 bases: TGTGCCAGCAGTCCAGGACTAGCGGGAGGAGTCTCTGGGGTCAACGTCCTGACTTTC. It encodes CASSPGLAGGVSGVNVLTF.

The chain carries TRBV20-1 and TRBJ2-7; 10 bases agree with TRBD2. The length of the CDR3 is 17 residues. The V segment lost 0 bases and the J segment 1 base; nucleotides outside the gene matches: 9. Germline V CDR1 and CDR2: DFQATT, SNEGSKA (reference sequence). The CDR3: CSARDYIPGLASYEQYF. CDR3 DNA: TGCAGTGCTAGAGACTACATACCGGGACTAGCGTCCTACGAGCAGTACTTC.

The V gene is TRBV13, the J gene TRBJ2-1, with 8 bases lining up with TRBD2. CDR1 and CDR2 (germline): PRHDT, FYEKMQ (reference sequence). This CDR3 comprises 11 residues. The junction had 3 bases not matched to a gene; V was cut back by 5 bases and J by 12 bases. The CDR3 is CASSAGGGQFF. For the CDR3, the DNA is TGTGCCAGCAGCGCCGGGGGGGGGCAGTTCTTC.

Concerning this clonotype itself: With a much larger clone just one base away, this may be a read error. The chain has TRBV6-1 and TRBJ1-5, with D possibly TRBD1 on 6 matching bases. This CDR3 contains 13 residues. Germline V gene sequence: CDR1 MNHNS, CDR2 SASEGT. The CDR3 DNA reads TGTGGCAGCAGGGGACCCCGCGGACAGCCCCAGCATTTT. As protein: CGSRGPRGQPQHF.

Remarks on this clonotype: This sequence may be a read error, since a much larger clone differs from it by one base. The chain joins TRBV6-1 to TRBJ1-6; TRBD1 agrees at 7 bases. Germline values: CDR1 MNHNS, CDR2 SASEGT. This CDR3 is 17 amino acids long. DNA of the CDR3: TGTGTCAGCAGGGGGGTCTCTAGGAGCTCCTATAATTCACCCCTCCACTTT. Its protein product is CVSRGVSRSSYNSPLHF.

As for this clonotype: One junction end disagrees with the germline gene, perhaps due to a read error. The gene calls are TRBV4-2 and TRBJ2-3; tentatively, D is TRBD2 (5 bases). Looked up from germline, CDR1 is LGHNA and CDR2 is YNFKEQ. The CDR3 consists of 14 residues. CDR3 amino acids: CANSQIGSTDTQYF. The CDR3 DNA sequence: TGTGCCAACAGCCAAATAGGGAGCACAGATACCCAGTATTTT.

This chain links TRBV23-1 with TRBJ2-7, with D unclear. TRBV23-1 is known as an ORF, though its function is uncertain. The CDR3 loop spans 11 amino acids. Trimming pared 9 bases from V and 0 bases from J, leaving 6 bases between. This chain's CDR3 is CARTVSYEQYF. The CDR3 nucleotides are TGCGCCAGGACCGTCTCCTACGAGCAGTACTTC.

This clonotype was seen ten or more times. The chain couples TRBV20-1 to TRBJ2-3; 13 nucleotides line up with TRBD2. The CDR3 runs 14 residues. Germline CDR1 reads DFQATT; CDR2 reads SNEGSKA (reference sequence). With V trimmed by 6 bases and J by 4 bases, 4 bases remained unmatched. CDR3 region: CSARLAGGPDTQYF. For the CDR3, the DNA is TGCAGTGCACGACTAGCGGGGGGACCAGATACGCAGTATTTT.

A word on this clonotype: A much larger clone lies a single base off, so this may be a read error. In DNA form, the CDR3 reads TGCAGCCTCCAGATGGACAGTACTTTGGGGGAGCTGTTTTTT. It specifies CSLQMDSTLGELFF. The rearrangement joins TRBV29-1 to TRBJ2-2, with D possibly TRBD1 on 6 matching bases. This CDR3 is 14 amino acids long. The ends were cut back, 8 bases at V and 8 bases at J, with 21 bases in the middle. Per the germline V gene, CDR1 is SQVTM and CDR2 is ANQGSEA.

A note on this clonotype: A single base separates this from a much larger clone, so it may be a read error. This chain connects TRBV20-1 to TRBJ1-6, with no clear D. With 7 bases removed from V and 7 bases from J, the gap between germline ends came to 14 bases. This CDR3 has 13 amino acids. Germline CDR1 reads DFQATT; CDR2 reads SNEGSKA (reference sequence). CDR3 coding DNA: TGCAGTGTTAGGGCGACGGGGAATTCACCCCTCCACTTT. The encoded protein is CSVRATGNSPLHF.